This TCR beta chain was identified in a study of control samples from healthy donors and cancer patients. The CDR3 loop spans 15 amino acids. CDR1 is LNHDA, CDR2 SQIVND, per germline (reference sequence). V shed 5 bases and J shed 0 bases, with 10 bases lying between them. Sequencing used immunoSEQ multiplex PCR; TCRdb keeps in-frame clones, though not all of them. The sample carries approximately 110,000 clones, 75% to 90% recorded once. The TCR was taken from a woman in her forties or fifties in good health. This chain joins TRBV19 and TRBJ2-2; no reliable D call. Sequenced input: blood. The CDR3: CASSLVGSNTGELFF. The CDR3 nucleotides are TGTGCCAGTAGTTTAGTTGGTTCGAACACCGGGGAGCTGTTTTTT.